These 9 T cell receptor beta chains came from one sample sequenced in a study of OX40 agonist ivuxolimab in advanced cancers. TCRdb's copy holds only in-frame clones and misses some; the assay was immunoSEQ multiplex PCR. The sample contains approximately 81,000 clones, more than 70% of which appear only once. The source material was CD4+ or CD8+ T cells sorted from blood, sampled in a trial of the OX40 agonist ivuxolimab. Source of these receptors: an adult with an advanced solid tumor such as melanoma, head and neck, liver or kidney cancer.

The CDR3: CASKGEEGSGANVLTF. The DNA for the CDR3 is TGTGCCAGCAAGGGGGAGGAAGGGAGCGGGGCCAACGTCCTGACTTTC. This chain connects TRBV6-6 to TRBJ2-6; D might be TRBD1 or TRBD2, each matching 6 bases. The germline gives CDR1 MNHNY, CDR2 SVGAGI (reference sequence). CDR3 length: 16 residues. V lost 7 bases, J lost 4 bases, and 17 bases lay in between.

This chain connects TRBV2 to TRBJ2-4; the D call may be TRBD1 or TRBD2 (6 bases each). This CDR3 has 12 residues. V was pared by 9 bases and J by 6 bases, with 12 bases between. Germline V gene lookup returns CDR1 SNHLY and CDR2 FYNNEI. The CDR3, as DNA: TGTGCCAGTCGAGGAGGGGGAAACATTCAGTACTTC. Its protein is CASRGGGNIQYF.

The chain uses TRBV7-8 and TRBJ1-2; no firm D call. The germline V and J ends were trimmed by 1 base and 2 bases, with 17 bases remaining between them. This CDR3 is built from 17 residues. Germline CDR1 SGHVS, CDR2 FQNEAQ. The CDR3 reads CASSLVISLNPNYGYTF. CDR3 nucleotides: TGTGCCAGCAGCTTAGTGATCAGCTTAAACCCAAACTATGGCTACACCTTC.

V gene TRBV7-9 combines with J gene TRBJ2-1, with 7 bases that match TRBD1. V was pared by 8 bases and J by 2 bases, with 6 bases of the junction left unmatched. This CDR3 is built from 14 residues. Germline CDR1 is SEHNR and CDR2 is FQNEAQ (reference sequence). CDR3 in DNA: TGTGCCAGCTCCACGGGGACAGCCTACAATGAGCAGTTCTTC. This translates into CASSTGTAYNEQFF.

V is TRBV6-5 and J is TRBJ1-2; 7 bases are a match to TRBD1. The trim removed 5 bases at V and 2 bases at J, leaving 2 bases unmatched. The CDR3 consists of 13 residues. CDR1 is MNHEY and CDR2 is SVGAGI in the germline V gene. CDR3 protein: CASSATGNYGYTF. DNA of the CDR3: TGTGCCAGCAGTGCGACAGGGAACTATGGCTACACCTTC.

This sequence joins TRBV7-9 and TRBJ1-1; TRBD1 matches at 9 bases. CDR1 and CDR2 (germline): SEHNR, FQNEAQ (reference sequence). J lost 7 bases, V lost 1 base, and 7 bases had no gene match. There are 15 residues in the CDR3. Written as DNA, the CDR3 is TGTGCCAGCAGCTTAGAATTGACAGGGGGAATTGAAGCTTTCTTT. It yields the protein CASSLELTGGIEAFF.

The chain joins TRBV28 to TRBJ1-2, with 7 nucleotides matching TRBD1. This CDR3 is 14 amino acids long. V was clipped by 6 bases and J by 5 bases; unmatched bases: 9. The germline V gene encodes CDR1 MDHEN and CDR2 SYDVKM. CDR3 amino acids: CASRMEGAGYGYTF. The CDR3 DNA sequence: TGTGCCAGCAGAATGGAGGGGGCCGGTTATGGCTACACCTTC.

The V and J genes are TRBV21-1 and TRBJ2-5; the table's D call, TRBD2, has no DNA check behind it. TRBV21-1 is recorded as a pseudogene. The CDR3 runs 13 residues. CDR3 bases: TGTGCCAGCAGCAAAGCTTTCCGAGAGACCCAGTACTTC. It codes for CASSKAFRETQYF.

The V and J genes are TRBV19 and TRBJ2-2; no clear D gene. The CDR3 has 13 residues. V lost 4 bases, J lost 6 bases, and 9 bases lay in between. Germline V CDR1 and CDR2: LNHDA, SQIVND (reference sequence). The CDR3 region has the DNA TGTGCCAGTAGTACTACCTCGGCCGGGGAGCTGTTTTTT. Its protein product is CASSTTSAGELFF.